This is a list of T cell receptor beta chains from one sample in a study of tumor and adjacent non-tumor tissue in lung cancer. Each CDR3 protein is one row after TCRdb ran MiXCR on the multiplex PCR reads. Here the sample spans approximately 71,000 distinct CDR3 sequences, 55% to 75% being singletons. The sequencing sample was made of lung tumor tissue. The receptors here all came from a man between 45 and 60 years old with non-small cell lung cancer. The CDR3 runs from the conserved cysteine through the conserved F or W. A D gene is named only where the DNA matches it firmly. Expanded clones are given a class, and other clones once, few, many or no size at all.

size: NA; length: 17; D: NA; V: TRBV6-1; J: TRBJ1-5; DNA: TGTGCCAGCAGTGAAGCGCCCGGACAGCCTAGGGGCGATACGCAGCATTTT; CDR3: CASSEAPGQPRGDTQHF
size: NA; length: 16; D: TRBD2; V: TRBV11-1; J: TRBJ2-1; DNA: TGTGCCAGCAGCTTAACTAGCGGGGGGGCAGGGAATGGGCAGTTCTTC; CDR3: CASSLTSGGAGNGQFF
size: NA; length: 15; D: TRBD2; V: TRBV28; J: TRBJ2-1; DNA: TGTGCCAGCAGTCCCTACGGGACTAACGGGATTGAGCAGCTCTTC; CDR3: CASSPYGTNGIEQLF
size: NA; length: 14; D: TRBD2; V: TRBV6-6; J: TRBJ2-3; DNA: TGTGCCACCAGTTACTCTAGCGGGAAAAATACACAGTATTTT; CDR3: CATSYSSGKNTQYF
size: NA; length: 14; D: NA; V: TRBV5-1; J: TRBJ2-5; DNA: TGCGTCAGCAGCTTCACGATAGCGGAAGAGACCCAGTACTTC; CDR3: CVSSFTIAEETQYF
size: NA; length: 16; D: NA; V: TRBV20-1; J: TRBJ2-3; DNA: TGCAATGCTAGAGTTAGACGGGTAGCGGGCACAGATACGCAGTATTTT; CDR3: CNARVRRVAGTDTQYF
size: NA; length: 14; D: TRBD1; V: TRBV4-1; J: TRBJ1-2; DNA: TGTGCCGGCAGCCAAGGGACAGTCGACTATGGCTACACCTTC; CDR3: CAGSQGTVDYGYTF
size: NA; length: 13; D: TRBD2; V: TRBV20-1; J: TRBJ2-1; DNA: TGTAGTGCTAGAGAGACTAGCAGAAATGAGCGGTTCTTC; CDR3: CSARETSRNERFF
size: few; length: 13; D: TRBD1; V: TRBV20-1; J: TRBJ2-7; DNA: TGCAGTGCTAGTGGGACAGGGGGGTACGAGCAGTACTTC; CDR3: CSASGTGGYEQYF
size: NA; length: 17; D: TRBD2; V: TRBV28; J: TRBJ2-2; DNA: TGTGCCAGCAGCGGGGGGGTCGGGAGAGGGTTCACCGGGGAGCTGTTTTTT; CDR3: CASSGGVGRGFTGELFF
size: NA; length: 14; D: NA; V: TRBV7-9; J: TRBJ1-4; DNA: TGTACCAGCAGCCCACTTGCGGGAGAGACAAGACTGTTTTTT; CDR3: CTSSPLAGETRLFF
size: NA; length: 16; D: NA; V: TRBV11-2; J: TRBJ2-7; DNA: TGTGCCAGCAGCTCGGCTGAGGGACACCCGTACTACGAGCAGTACTTC; CDR3: CASSSAEGHPYYEQYF
size: many; length: 15; D: NA; V: TRBV6-1; J: TRBJ2-2; DNA: TGTGCCAGCAGTGAAAGGAGGCTAGTTGCCGGGGAGCTGTTTTTT; CDR3: CASSERRLVAGELFF
size: NA; length: 18; D: NA; V: TRBV11-2; J: TRBJ2-5; DNA: TGTGCCAGCAGCTCCCCACCCGGCGGGAACCGGATCGGGGAGACCCACTACTTC; CDR3: CASSSPPGGNRIGETHYF
size: few; length: 15; D: NA; V: TRBV7-9; J: TRBJ2-7; DNA: TGTGCCAGCAGTAGTAGCTGGGACACCCCCTACGAGCAGTACTTC; CDR3: CASSSSWDTPYEQYF
size: many; length: 16; D: NA; V: TRBV29-1; J: TRBJ2-7; DNA: TGCAGCGTTGAGGGGACGTCAGGGAGGTTCTCCTACGAGCAGTACTTC; CDR3: CSVEGTSGRFSYEQYF
size: NA; length: 17; D: NA; V: TRBV6-6; J: TRBJ1-6; DNA: TGTGCCAGGAGTTACGATGAGACGAGCTCTTATGATTCACCCCTCCACTTT; CDR3: CARSYDETSSYDSPLHF
size: NA; length: 14; D: NA; V: TRBV6-1; J: TRBJ2-7; DNA: TGTGCCGGCCATAACCGGGACGTCACCTACGAGCAGTACTTC; CDR3: CAGHNRDVTYEQYF
size: NA; length: 16; D: TRBD2; V: TRBV12-3/TRBV12-4; J: TRBJ2-5; DNA: TGTGCCAGCAGTCTAAAACTAGCGGGAGTAGTAGAGACCCAGAACTTC; CDR3: CASSLKLAGVVETQNF
size: many; length: 12; D: NA; V: TRBV28; J: TRBJ2-3; DNA: TGTGCCAGCAGTTTCGGCGGGACGGTGTCGTATTTT; CDR3: CASSFGGTVSYF
size: NA; length: 13; D: NA; V: TRBV28; J: TRBJ1-4; DNA: TGTGCCAGCGGTTCCGGGTTTAATGAAAAACTGTTTTTT; CDR3: CASGSGFNEKLFF
size: NA; length: 15; D: NA; V: TRBV6-5; J: TRBJ1-6; DNA: TGTGCCAGCAGATACGAGCAGCTGCTTAATTCACCCCTCCACTTT; CDR3: CASRYEQLLNSPLHF
size: NA; length: 14; D: TRBD2; V: TRBV20-1; J: TRBJ2-5; DNA: TGCAGTGCCCAGCTAGCGGTCGGAAAAGAGACCCAGTACTTC; CDR3: CSAQLAVGKETQYF
size: NA; length: 14; D: TRBD1; V: TRBV5-1; J: TRBJ2-5; DNA: TGCGCCAGCAGCACAGCGACAGGGCCTGAGACCCAGTACTTC; CDR3: CASSTATGPETQYF
size: NA; length: 14; D: NA; V: TRBV11-2; J: TRBJ2-3; DNA: TGTGCCAGCACCCCCGCGGGGGCCAAAGGTATGCAGTATTTT; CDR3: CASTPAGAKGMQYF
size: NA; length: 15; D: TRBD1; V: TRBV5-1; J: TRBJ2-3; DNA: TGCGCCAGCAGCTTGGCCGGCAGGGACAGTCAGCCCCAGTATTTT; CDR3: CASSLAGRDSQPQYF
size: few; length: 15; D: NA; V: TRBV6-6; J: TRBJ2-1; DNA: TGTGCCAGCAGCACGAAATTTGGGGGGTGTAACGAGCAGTTCTTC; CDR3: CASSTKFGGCNEQFF
size: few; length: 14; D: NA; V: TRBV28; J: TRBJ2-7; DNA: TGTGCCAGCAGTTCTGTGTCAGGAGCCTACGAGCAGTACTTC; CDR3: CASSSVSGAYEQYF
size: few; length: 13; D: TRBD1; V: TRBV24-1; J: TRBJ2-5; DNA: TGTGCCACCGGACAGGGAGACGGAGAGACCCAGTACTTC; CDR3: CATGQGDGETQYF
size: NA; length: 15; D: NA; V: TRBV28; J: TRBJ1-6; DNA: TGTGCCAGCAGCCACTTGGAGAGGGATAATTCACCCCTCCACTTT; CDR3: CASSHLERDNSPLHF
size: NA; length: 13; D: NA; V: TRBV11-2; J: TRBJ2-3; DNA: TGTGGCAGCAGCTTAGTCCCCGATCAGCTCCAGTATTTT; CDR3: CGSSLVPDQLQYF
size: NA; length: 15; D: NA; V: TRBV28; J: TRBJ2-6; DNA: TGTGCCAGCCAGGCAGCCTTAGCTGGGGCCAACGTCCTGACTTTC; CDR3: CASQAALAGANVLTF
size: NA; length: 14; D: NA; V: TRBV4-1; J: TRBJ1-5; DNA: TGCGCCATCAGCCAATATGTCGACTATCTGCCCCAGCATTTT; CDR3: CAISQYVDYLPQHF
size: NA; length: 14; D: TRBD1; V: TRBV28; J: TRBJ2-3; DNA: TGTGCCAGCGGAGAGGACAGGGGGAAGGATACGCAGTATTTT; CDR3: CASGEDRGKDTQYF
size: few; length: 14; D: NA; V: TRBV28; J: TRBJ1-3; DNA: TGTGCCAGCAGTTTCCGGGGGGCGGGGAACACCATATATTTT; CDR3: CASSFRGAGNTIYF
size: NA; length: 17; D: NA; V: TRBV7-2; J: TRBJ2-5; DNA: TGTGCCAGCAGAACTGGCTTGGGTGCGGGATCATTGGAGACCCAGTACTTC; CDR3: CASRTGLGAGSLETQYF
size: many; length: 14; D: TRBD1; V: TRBV5-5; J: TRBJ2-7; DNA: TGTGCCAGCAGCTTACAGGGGGCGCGGGACGAGCAGTACTTC; CDR3: CASSLQGARDEQYF
size: NA; length: 16; D: NA; V: TRBV11-2; J: TRBJ2-3; DNA: TGTACCAGCAGCTTAGAGGGGTTATCTAGCAGAGATACGCAGTATTTT; CDR3: CTSSLEGLSSRDTQYF
size: medium-sized; length: 15; D: NA; V: TRBV11-1; J: TRBJ2-7; DNA: TGTGCCAGCAGCTTAACAGGTTCAGGCTCCTACGAGCAGTACTTC; CDR3: CASSLTGSGSYEQYF
size: many; length: 11; D: NA; V: TRBV28; J: TRBJ2-7; DNA: TGTGCCAGCAGTTTGACCTACGAGCAGTACTTC; CDR3: CASSLTYEQYF
size: NA; length: 17; D: TRBD1; V: TRBV7-9; J: TRBJ1-2; DNA: TGTGCCAGCAGCTTAGCCGGGACAGGGGGCACTAACTATGGCTACACCTTC; CDR3: CASSLAGTGGTNYGYTF
size: few; length: 16; D: NA; V: TRBV30; J: TRBJ2-3; DNA: TGTGCCGCCAACCCGAAGGGGCACCACGGCACAGATACGCAGTATTTT; CDR3: CAANPKGHHGTDTQYF
size: many; length: 13; D: NA; V: TRBV6-5; J: TRBJ1-4; DNA: TGTGCCAGCAAGGCCCGGGCAGGGTGGAAACTGTTTTTT; CDR3: CASKARAGWKLFF
size: many; length: 14; D: NA; V: TRBV29-1; J: TRBJ2-2; DNA: TGCAGCGTTGATGCTTCCGGGAACACCGGGGAGCTGTTTTTT; CDR3: CSVDASGNTGELFF
size: NA; length: 14; D: TRBD1; V: TRBV5-1; J: TRBJ2-7; DNA: TGCGCCAGCAGCGTGGGACAGGGTCCATACGAGCAGTACTTC; CDR3: CASSVGQGPYEQYF
size: NA; length: 16; D: NA; V: TRBV10-3; J: TRBJ2-1; DNA: TGTGCCATCTGTGAGTCGATGTCGGGAGCCTACAATGAGCAGTTCTTC; CDR3: CAICESMSGAYNEQFF
size: NA; length: 15; D: TRBD2; V: TRBV6-5; J: TRBJ2-7; DNA: TGTGTCAGCATACCTACTAGCGGGGGGATCTACGAGCAGTACTTC; CDR3: CVSIPTSGGIYEQYF
size: NA; length: 15; D: TRBD1; V: TRBV5-1; J: TRBJ2-7; DNA: TGCGCCAGCAGCGGAAAGGACAGGGTACGGGACGAGCAGTACTTC; CDR3: CASSGKDRVRDEQYF
size: NA; length: 14; D: TRBD1; V: TRBV11-2; J: TRBJ2-7; DNA: TGTGCCAGCATCTTAGACAGGGGGGGCTACGAGCAGTACTTC; CDR3: CASILDRGGYEQYF